The 24 T cell receptor beta chains reported below all come from one sample, sequenced in a study of CD4 T cells in relation to SARS-CoV-2 and coronaviruses. Unexposed donor CD4+ T cells date from about 2010-2018, before the COVID-19 pandemic. Isolation of CD4+ T cells took place after roughly nine days in culture. No antigens are known for them. Clones were read by immunoSEQ multiplex PCR, and TCRdb kept only the in-frame ones, dropping some. This sample has under 35,000 clones, with more than 75% found just once. The sample taken for sequencing was CD4+ T cells from PBMCs, cultured in vitro. These receptors came from a human donor in good health.

The chain couples TRBV4-3 to TRBJ1-2; 9 nucleotides line up with TRBD1. This CDR3 has 15 amino acids. Trimming at V came to 0 bases and at J to 5 bases, leaving 4 bases not matched to a gene. Germline lookup yields CDR1 LGHNA and CDR2 YSLEER. CDR3: CASSQDQGQGYGYTF. The CDR3 bases are TGCGCCAGCAGCCAAGATCAGGGACAGGGATATGGCTACACCTTC.

CDR3 in DNA: TGTGCCAGCAGTTACGGGCCGGCCAAAAACATTCAGTACTTC. It specifies CASSYGPAKNIQYF. V is TRBV6-5 and J is TRBJ2-4, with no clear D. V gave up 2 bases and J gave up 1 base, with 6 bases separating them. The CDR3 is 14 residues long. Looked up from germline, CDR1 is MNHEY and CDR2 is SVGAGI.

The genes are TRBV7-9 and TRBJ1-2, with D possibly matching TRBD1 (6 bases). The CDR3 extends over 11 amino acids. Trimming shortened V by 5 bases and J by 10 bases, and 11 bases separated the two germline ends. CDR1 and CDR2 from the germline V gene are SEHNR and FQNEAQ (reference sequence). CDR3 nucleotide sequence: TGTGCCAGCAGCGCGGGGGCGCCCTACACCTTC. Translated: CASSAGAPYTF.

This chain links TRBV11-2 with TRBJ1-2; 10 bases align to TRBD1. After removal of 5 bases from V and 4 bases from J, the junction contained 13 bases not matched to a gene. The CDR3 loop spans 17 amino acids. Germline V gene lookup returns CDR1 SGHAT and CDR2 FQNNGV. As DNA, the CDR3 is TGTGCCAGCAGCACCTGGGACAGGGGAGTGTTTACCTATGGCTACACCTTC. Protein sequence: CASSTWDRGVFTYGYTF.

V usage is TRBV6-5 and J usage is TRBJ2-2, with D maybe TRBD1 (6 bases). The ends were cut back, 4 bases at V and 3 bases at J, with 12 bases in the middle. CDR3 length: 15 amino acids. Germline V gene data show CDR1 as MNHEY and CDR2 as SVGAGI. The CDR3 DNA follows: TGTGCCAGCAGTTCGGGACACCCCGACACCGGGGAGCTGTTTTTT. Translating it yields CASSSGHPDTGELFF.

The genes are TRBV7-3 and TRBJ2-1; 7 bases line up with TRBD2. The CDR3 is 15 residues long. With 3 bases clipped from V and 9 bases from J, the junction kept 11 bases outside the gene matches. Per the germline V gene, CDR1 is SGHTA and CDR2 is FQGTGA. The CDR3 nucleotides read TGTGCCAGCAGCTTGAGTGGACTAGAGCTTAGTGAGCAGTTCTTC. The encoded protein is CASSLSGLELSEQFF.

The rearrangement uses TRBV12-3 or TRBV12-4 and TRBJ1-3; no clear D gene. With 9 bases removed from V and 8 bases from J, the gap between germline ends came to 14 bases. CDR3 length: 12 residues. CDR3 sequence reads: CASCLVMDTIYF. CDR3 sequence (DNA): TGTGCCAGTTGCTTGGTTATGGACACCATATATTTT.

The chain recombines TRBV16 with TRBJ2-1, with D possibly called TRBD1 or TRBD2 (6 bases each). V lost 2 bases, J lost 9 bases, and 14 bases lay in between. In germline, CDR1 is KGHSY, CDR2 FQNENV. The CDR3 loop spans 14 amino acids. The CDR3 reads CASSQSGQGIEQFF. CDR3 nucleotides: TGTGCCAGCAGCCAAAGCGGGCAGGGGATTGAGCAGTTCTTC.

This clone was observed once. The CDR3 loop reads CASSRGGAGANVLTF. The CDR3 region has the DNA TGTGCCAGCAGCCGGGGCGGGGCCGGGGCCAACGTCCTGACTTTC. This chain uses TRBV5-8 with TRBJ2-6; D is perhaps TRBD2 (6 bases). V gave up 4 bases and J gave up 4 bases, with 12 bases separating them. Germline loops: CDR1 SGHTS, CDR2 YDEGEE. The CDR3 sequence is 15 residues long.

The rearrangement uses TRBV7-9 and TRBJ2-5; TRBD2 matches 8 bases. After removal of 4 bases from V and 5 bases from J, the junction contained 12 bases not matched to a gene. Germline lookup yields CDR1 SEHNR and CDR2 FQNEAQ (reference sequence). The CDR3 covers 16 residues. The CDR3 DNA follows: TGTGCCAGCAGCTCAACCCCGGGACTAGTGTTGGAGACCCAGTACTTC. It translates to CASSSTPGLVLETQYF.

In this sample, this clone turned up once. The chain joins TRBV5-8 to TRBJ2-1; 13 bases are shared with TRBD2. The CDR3 covers 13 residues. Germline-derived CDR1 and CDR2 are SGHTS and YDEGEE. Losses at the gene ends were 1 base for V and 16 bases for J; bases not matched to a gene: 5. In DNA, the CDR3 is TGTGCCAGCAGCTTGTTCGGGACTAGCGGGGCCTTCTTC. Protein sequence: CASSLFGTSGAFF.

This rearrangement joins TRBV6-5 to TRBJ2-5; D assignment may be TRBD1 or TRBD2 (6 bases each). This CDR3 comprises 14 residues. Deletions cut 7 bases from V and 2 bases from J, with 14 bases between. The germline gives CDR1 MNHEY, CDR2 SVGAGI. CDR3 loop: CASTRRGTQETQYF. Written as DNA, the CDR3 is TGTGCCAGCACACGGAGGGGGACACAAGAGACCCAGTACTTC.

This chain joins TRBV19 and TRBJ1-4, with D tentatively TRBD1 (5 bases). The length of the CDR3 is 14 residues. Trimming left V 4 bases short and J 2 bases short, with 8 bases between. CDR1 LNHDA and CDR2 SQIVND come from the germline V gene (reference sequence). This CDR3 reads CASSTRGTNEKLFF. CDR3 sequence (DNA): TGTGCCAGTAGTACTCGGGGGACTAATGAAAAACTGTTTTTT.

The chain uses TRBV7-2 and TRBJ1-2, with D perhaps TRBD1 (6 bases). Looked up from germline, CDR1 is SGHTA and CDR2 is FQGNSA. The CDR3 loop spans 17 amino acids. Deletions cut 0 bases from V and 4 bases from J, with 18 bases between. The CDR3 DNA reads as TGTGCCAGCAGCTTAGCGGGGGCGGGGGGCCGCCTCTATGGCTACACCTTC. Amino acids: CASSLAGAGGRLYGYTF.

The chain employs TRBV23-1 and TRBJ2-5; 7 bases are shared with TRBD1. TRBV23-1 carries the ORF label, with uncertain function. This CDR3 spans 16 amino acids. With 3 bases clipped from V and 1 base from J, the junction kept 8 bases outside the gene matches. CDR3 amino acids: CASSHLGQTFQETQYF. The CDR3 DNA reads as TGCGCCAGCAGTCATCTGGGACAGACCTTCCAAGAGACCCAGTACTTC.

V gene TRBV6-2 or TRBV6-3 combines with J gene TRBJ2-5; 7 bases match TRBD2. Germline CDR1 MNHEY, CDR2 SVGEGT. V lost 1 base, J lost 0 bases, and 5 bases stayed unmatched. CDR3 length: 16 residues. This chain's CDR3 is CASSYFGRRDQETQYF. DNA of the CDR3: TGTGCCAGCAGTTACTTCGGGAGGAGGGACCAAGAGACCCAGTACTTC.

The rearrangement uses TRBV4-1 and TRBJ1-1, with unresolved D. The CDR3 spans 18 residues. The V gene lost 0 bases and the J gene lost 0 bases, with 17 bases spanning the gap. Germline loops: CDR1 MGHRA, CDR2 YSYEKL. The CDR3 here is CASSQDKGHSLMNTEAFF. The CDR3 DNA reads TGCGCCAGCAGCCAAGATAAGGGCCATTCTCTTATGAACACTGAAGCTTTCTTT.

The chain uses TRBV5-6 and TRBJ2-7; perhaps D is TRBD1 or TRBD2 (5 bases each). CDR3 length: 12 amino acids. Trimming pared 3 bases from V and 6 bases from J, leaving 10 bases between. The V gene's germline CDR1 is SGHDT and CDR2 YYEEEE. The CDR3 sequence is CASSSGQGEQYF. CDR3 bases: TGTGCCAGCAGCTCGGGGCAGGGCGAGCAGTACTTC. Together with reference TRBV5-6 and TRBJ2-7, the CDR3 gives the full variable domain: DAGVTQSPTHLIKTRGQQVTLRCSPKSGHDTVSWYQQALGQGPQFIFQYYEEEERQRGNFPDRFSGHQFPNYSSELNVNALLLGDSALYLCASSSGQGEQYFGPGTRLTVT.

This clone came up once. V is TRBV7-2 and J is TRBJ1-2; a weak D match, TRBD1 (6 bases). Germline lookup yields CDR1 SGHTA and CDR2 FQGNSA. Trimming stripped 4 bases from V and 4 bases from J, with 19 bases between. The CDR3 length is 16 residues. Here the CDR3 DNA reads TGTGCCAGCAGCTCGTACCCCGGAGGACAGATCTATGGCTACACCTTC. Translation gives CASSSYPGGQIYGYTF.

This clone was seen just once. This chain links TRBV7-2 with TRBJ1-4, with D perhaps TRBD1 (5 bases). V lost 0 bases and J 6 bases, leaving 8 bases between the germline ends. The CDR3 covers 14 residues. The germline V gene has CDR1 SGHTA and CDR2 FQGNSA. The CDR3 loop is CASSLAGTDEKLFF. CDR3 nucleotide sequence: TGTGCCAGCAGCTTAGCCGGGACGGATGAAAAACTGTTTTTT.

J is TRBJ1-1 and V is TRBV4-3, with D unclear. V was cut by 0 bases and J by 0 bases, with 8 bases left in between. This CDR3 comprises 15 residues. Germline-derived CDR1 and CDR2 are LGHNA and YSLEER. As DNA, the CDR3 is TGCGCCAGCAGCCAAGAAGGCAGCATGAACACTGAAGCTTTCTTT. Its translation: CASSQEGSMNTEAFF.

This clone has just a few counts. The rearrangement links TRBV10-1 to TRBJ2-3, with a tentative D call TRBD2 (6 bases). Looked up from germline, CDR1 is WNHNN and CDR2 is SYGVQD (reference sequence). The V and J ends lost 7 bases and 0 bases respectively, with 8 bases between them. The CDR3 runs 13 residues. The DNA for the CDR3 is TGCGCCAGCAAGGAGGGGAGCACAGATACGCAGTATTTT. It is translated as CASKEGSTDTQYF.

The chain is built from TRBV18 and TRBJ2-7; D possibly corresponds to TRBD1 (6 bases). V lost 4 bases, J lost 4 bases, and 14 bases lay in between. The CDR3 is 14 amino acids. Germline assignment: CDR1 KGHSH and CDR2 LQKENI. In DNA form, the CDR3 reads TGTGCCAGCTCACTCCGGGACAAGGAGTACGAGCAGTACTTC. This translates into CASSLRDKEYEQYF.

The chain employs TRBV6-5 and TRBJ1-6; D remains unclear. The V end was cut by 5 bases, the J end by 0 bases, with 8 bases between. The germline gives CDR1 MNHEY, CDR2 SVGAGI. The CDR3 extends over 15 amino acids. CDR3 amino acids: CASSKQSSYNSPLHF. The CDR3 DNA reads as TGTGCCAGCAGTAAACAGAGCTCCTATAATTCACCCCTCCACTTT.